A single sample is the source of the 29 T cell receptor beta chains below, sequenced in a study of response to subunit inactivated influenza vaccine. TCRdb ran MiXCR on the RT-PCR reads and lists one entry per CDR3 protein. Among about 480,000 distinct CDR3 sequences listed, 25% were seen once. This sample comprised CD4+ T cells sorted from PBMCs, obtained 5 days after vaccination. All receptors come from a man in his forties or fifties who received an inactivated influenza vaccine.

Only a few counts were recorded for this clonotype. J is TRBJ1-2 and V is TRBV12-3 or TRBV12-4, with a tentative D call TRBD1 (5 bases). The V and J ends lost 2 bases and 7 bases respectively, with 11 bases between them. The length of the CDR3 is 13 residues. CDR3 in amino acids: CASSLSGSRGYTF. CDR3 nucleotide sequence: TGTGCCAGCAGTTTATCAGGGTCTCGTGGCTACACCTTC.

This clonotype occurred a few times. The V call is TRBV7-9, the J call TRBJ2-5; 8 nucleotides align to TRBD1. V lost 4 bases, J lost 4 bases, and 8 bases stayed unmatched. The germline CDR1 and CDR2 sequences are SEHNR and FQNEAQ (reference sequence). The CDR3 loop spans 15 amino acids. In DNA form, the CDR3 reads TGTGCCAGCAGCTCCGGACAGGGTTGGCGAGAGACCCAGTACTTC. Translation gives CASSSGQGWRETQYF.

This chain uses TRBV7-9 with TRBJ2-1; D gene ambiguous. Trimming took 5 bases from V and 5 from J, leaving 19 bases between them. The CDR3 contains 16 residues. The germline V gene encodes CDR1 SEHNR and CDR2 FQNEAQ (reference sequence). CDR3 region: CASSATAYRLNNEQFF. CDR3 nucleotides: TGTGCCAGCAGCGCGACGGCGTACCGACTCAACAATGAGCAGTTCTTC.

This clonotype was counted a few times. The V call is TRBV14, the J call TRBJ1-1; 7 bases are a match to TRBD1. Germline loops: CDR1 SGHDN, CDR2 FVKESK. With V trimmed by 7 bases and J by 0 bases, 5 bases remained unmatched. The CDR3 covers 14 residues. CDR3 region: CASTIGGVNTEAFF. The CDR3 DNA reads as TGTGCCAGCACAATAGGGGGCGTGAACACTGAAGCTTTCTTT.

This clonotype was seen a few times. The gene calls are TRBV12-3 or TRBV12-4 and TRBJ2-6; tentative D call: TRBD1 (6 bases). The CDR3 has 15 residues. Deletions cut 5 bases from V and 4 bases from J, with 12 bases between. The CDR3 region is CASSQITGGANVLTF. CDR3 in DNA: TGTGCCAGCAGTCAAATCACAGGGGGGGCCAACGTCCTGACTTTC.

The CDR3 here is CAISAGTGMNTEAFF. CDR3 coding DNA: TGTGCCATCAGTGCAGGGACAGGGATGAACACTGAAGCTTTCTTT. The chain uses TRBV10-3 and TRBJ1-1; 9 bases align to TRBD1. The CDR3 extends over 15 amino acids. Germline V gene data show CDR1 as ENHRY and CDR2 as SYGVKD. J was trimmed by 0 bases and V by 4 bases; bases with no gene match: 3.

The CDR3 coding sequence is TGTGCCAGCAGCCTTAAACGGGACAGAAACACAGATACGCAGTATTTT. Protein sequence: CASSLKRDRNTDTQYF. The V call is TRBV4-2, the J call TRBJ2-3, with 7 bases that match TRBD1. Germline V lookup: CDR1 LGHNA, CDR2 YNFKEQ. This CDR3 comprises 16 residues. The junction had 9 bases not matched to a gene; V was cut back by 4 bases and J by 2 bases.

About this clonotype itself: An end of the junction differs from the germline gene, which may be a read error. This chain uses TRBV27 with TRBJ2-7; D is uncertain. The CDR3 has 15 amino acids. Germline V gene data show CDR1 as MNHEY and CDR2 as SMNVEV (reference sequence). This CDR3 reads CASSVSAGSIYEQYF. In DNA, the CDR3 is TGTGCCAGCAGTGTATCGGCAGGATCGATTTACGAGCAGTACTTC.

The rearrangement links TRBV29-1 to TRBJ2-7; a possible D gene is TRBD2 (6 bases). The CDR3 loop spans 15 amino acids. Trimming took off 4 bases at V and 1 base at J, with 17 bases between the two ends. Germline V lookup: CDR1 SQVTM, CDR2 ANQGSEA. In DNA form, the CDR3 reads TGCAGCGTTGTGGCCGGGAGCGGGTCTTCCTACGAGCAGTACTTC. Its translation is CSVVAGSGSSYEQYF.

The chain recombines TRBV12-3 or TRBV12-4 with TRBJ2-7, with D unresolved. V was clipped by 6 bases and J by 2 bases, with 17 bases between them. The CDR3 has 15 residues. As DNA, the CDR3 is TGTGCCAGCAGACCCGGCCTCGGGCCTCCCTACGAGCAGTACTTC. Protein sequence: CASRPGLGPPYEQYF.

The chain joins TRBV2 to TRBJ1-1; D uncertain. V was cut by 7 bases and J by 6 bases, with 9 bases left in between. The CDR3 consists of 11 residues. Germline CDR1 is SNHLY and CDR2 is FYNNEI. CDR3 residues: CASMLTAEAFF. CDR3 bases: TGTGCCAGCATGCTAACGGCTGAAGCTTTCTTT. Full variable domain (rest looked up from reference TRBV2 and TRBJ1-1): EPEVTQTPSHQVTQMGQEVILRCVPISNHLYFYWYRQILGQKVEFLVSFYNNEISEKSEIFDDQFSVERPDGSNFTLKIRSTKLEDSAMYFCASMLTAEAFFGQGTRLTVV.

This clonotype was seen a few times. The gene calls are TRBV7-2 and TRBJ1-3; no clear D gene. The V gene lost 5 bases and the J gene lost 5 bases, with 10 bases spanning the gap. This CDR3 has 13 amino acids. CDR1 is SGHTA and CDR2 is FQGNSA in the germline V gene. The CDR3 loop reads CASSPRGRNTIYF. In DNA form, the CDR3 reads TGTGCCAGCAGCCCCCGCGGCCGAAACACCATATATTTT.

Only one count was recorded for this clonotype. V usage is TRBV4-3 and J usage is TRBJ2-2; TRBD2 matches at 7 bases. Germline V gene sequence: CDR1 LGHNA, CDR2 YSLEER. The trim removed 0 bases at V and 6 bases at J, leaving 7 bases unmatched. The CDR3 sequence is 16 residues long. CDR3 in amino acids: CASSQDPGRESGELFF. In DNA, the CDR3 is TGCGCCAGCAGCCAAGATCCGGGGCGGGAGTCCGGGGAGCTGTTTTTT.

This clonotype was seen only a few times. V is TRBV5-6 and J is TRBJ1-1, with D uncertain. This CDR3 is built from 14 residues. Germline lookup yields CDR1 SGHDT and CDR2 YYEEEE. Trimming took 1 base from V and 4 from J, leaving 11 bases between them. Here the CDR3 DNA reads TGTGCCAGCAGCTTGTTTCGGGGAGTCACTGAAGCTTTCTTT. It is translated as CASSLFRGVTEAFF.

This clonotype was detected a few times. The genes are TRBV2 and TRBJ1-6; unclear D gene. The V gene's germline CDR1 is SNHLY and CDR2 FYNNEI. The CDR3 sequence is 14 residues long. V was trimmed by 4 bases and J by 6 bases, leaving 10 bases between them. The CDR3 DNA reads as TGTGCCAGCAGTGTAGGGTACGGTAATTCACCCCTCCACTTT. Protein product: CASSVGYGNSPLHF.

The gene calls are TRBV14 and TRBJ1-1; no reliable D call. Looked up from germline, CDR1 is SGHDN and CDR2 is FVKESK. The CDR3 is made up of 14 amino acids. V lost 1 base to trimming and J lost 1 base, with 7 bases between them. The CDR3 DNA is TGTGCCAGCAGCCAAGGGCTGAGGAACACTGAAGCTTTCTTT. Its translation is CASSQGLRNTEAFF. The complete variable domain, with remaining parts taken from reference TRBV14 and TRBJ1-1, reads EAGVTQFPSHSVIEKGQTVTLRCDPISGHDNLYWYRRVMGKEIKFLLHFVKESKQDESGMPNNRFLAERTGGTYSTLKVQPAELEDSGVYFCASSQGLRNTEAFFGQGTRLTVV.

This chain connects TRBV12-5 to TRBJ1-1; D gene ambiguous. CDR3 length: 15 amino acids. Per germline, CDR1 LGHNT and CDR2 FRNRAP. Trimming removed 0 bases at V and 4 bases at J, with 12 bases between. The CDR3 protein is CASGLVSGRPTEAFF. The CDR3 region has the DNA TGTGCTAGTGGTTTGGTATCCGGCAGGCCCACTGAAGCTTTCTTT.

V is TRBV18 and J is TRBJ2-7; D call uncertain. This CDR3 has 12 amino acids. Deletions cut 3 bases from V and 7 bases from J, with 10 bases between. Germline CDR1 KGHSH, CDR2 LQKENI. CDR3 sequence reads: CASSPKTEEQYF. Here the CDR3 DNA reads TGTGCCAGCTCACCTAAAACGGAGGAGCAGTACTTC.

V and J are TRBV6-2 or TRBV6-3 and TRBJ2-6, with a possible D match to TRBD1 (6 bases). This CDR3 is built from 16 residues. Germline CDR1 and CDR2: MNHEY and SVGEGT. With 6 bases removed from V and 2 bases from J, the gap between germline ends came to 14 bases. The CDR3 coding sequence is TGTGCCAGCAGCTCAACAGGGATCGCTGGGGCCAACGTCCTGACTTTC. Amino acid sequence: CASSSTGIAGANVLTF.

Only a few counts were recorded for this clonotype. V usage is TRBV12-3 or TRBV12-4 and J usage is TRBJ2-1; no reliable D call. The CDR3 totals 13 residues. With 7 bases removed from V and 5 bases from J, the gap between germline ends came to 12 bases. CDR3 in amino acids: CASMRQMNNEQFF. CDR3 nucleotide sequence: TGTGCCAGCATGCGGCAGATGAACAATGAGCAGTTCTTC.

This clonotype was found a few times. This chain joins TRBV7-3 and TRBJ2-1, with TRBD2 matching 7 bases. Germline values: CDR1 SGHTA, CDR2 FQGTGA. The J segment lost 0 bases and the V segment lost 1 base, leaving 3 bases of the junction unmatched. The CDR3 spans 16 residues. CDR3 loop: CASSLKLARSYNEQFF. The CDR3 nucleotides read TGTGCCAGCAGCTTAAAACTAGCGCGCTCCTACAATGAGCAGTTCTTC.

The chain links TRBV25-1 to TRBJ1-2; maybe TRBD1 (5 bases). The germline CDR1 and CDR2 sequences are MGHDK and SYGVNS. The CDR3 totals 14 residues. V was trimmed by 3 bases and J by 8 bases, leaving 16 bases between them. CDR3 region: CASSDMAGAKGYTF. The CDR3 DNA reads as TGTGCCAGCAGTGATATGGCCGGGGCGAAGGGCTACACCTTC.

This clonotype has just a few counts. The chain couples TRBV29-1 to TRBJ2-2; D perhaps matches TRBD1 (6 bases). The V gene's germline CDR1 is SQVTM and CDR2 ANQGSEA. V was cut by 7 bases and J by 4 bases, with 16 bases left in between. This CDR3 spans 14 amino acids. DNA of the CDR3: TGCAGCGCGGAGACAGGTCGAGGCACCGGGGAGCTGTTTTTT. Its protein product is CSAETGRGTGELFF.

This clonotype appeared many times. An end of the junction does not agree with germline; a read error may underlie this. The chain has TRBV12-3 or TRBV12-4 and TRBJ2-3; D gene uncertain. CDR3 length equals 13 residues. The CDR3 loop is CASSLGLGDTQYF. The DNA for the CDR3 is TGTGCTAGCAGCTTAGGCTTGGGAGATACGCAGTATTTT.

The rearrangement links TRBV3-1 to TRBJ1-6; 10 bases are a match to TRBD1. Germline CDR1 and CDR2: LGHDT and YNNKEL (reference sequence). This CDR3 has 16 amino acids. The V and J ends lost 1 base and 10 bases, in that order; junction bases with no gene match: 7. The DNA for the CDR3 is TGTGCCAGCAGCCAAGGGGCGGACAGGGGGGTATCACCCCTCCACTTT. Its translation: CASSQGADRGVSPLHF.

The CDR3 DNA follows: TGCGTCATAACGGGACAGGGGGATTACGAGCAGTACTTC. Protein sequence: CVITGQGDYEQYF. The chain has TRBV29-1 and TRBJ2-7, with 11 bases aligning to TRBD1. This CDR3 has 13 amino acids. Germline loops: CDR1 SQVTM, CDR2 ANQGSEA.

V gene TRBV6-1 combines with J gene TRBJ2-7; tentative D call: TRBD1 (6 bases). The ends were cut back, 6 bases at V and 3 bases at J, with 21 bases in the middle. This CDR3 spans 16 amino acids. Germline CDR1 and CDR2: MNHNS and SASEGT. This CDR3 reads CASRALLRGSVYEQYF. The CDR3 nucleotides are TGTGCCAGCAGGGCCCTGTTAAGGGGGTCGGTCTACGAGCAGTACTTC.

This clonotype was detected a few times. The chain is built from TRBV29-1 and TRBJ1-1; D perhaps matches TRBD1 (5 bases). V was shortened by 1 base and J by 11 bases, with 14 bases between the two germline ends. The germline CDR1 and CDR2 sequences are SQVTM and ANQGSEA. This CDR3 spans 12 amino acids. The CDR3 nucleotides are TGCAGCGTTGAAGGGGGCTCCCTGGGGGCTTTCTTT. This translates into CSVEGGSLGAFF.

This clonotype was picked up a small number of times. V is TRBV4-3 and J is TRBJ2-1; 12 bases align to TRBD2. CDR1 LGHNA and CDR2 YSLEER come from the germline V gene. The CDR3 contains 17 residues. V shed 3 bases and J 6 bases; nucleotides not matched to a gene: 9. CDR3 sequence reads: CASSQATSGRSVNEQFF. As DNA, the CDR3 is TGCGCCAGCAGCCAGGCCACTAGCGGGAGGTCTGTCAATGAGCAGTTCTTC.